Below are 16 T cell receptor beta chains sequenced from a single sample in a study of cytomegalovirus exposure and HLA in healthy donors. PCR primers comprised 60 Vbeta and 13 Jbeta primers. Clones were sequenced by immunoSEQ multiplex PCR, and TCRdb holds only the in-frame ones, with some missing. The sample has 110,000 to 150,000 clones; about four fifths are singletons. Input material: PBMCs. Every receptor here comes from a man aged 25-45 years in good health and CMV-seronegative.

The CDR3 region is CASSQGLAETYEQYF. The CDR3 nucleotides read TGTGCCAGCAGTCAAGGACTAGCGGAAACCTACGAGCAGTACTTC. The J gene is TRBJ2-5, the V gene TRBV27, with 10 bases fitting TRBD2. The DNA end is more similar to TRBJ2-7, so the J call may be wrong. Germline values: CDR1 MNHEY, CDR2 SMNVEV (reference sequence). The CDR3 loop spans 15 amino acids.

The CDR3 coding sequence is TGCGCCAGCGGGCGGGGGAGGGCCGACTACTCTGGGGCCAACGTCCTGACTTTC. This sequence encodes CASGRGRADYSGANVLTF. V and J are TRBV5-1 and TRBJ2-6; TRBD2 aligns across 7 bases. The length of the CDR3 is 18 residues. CDR1 and CDR2 from the germline V gene are SGHRS and YFSETQ. The J segment lost 0 bases and the V segment lost 7 bases, leaving 13 bases of the junction unmatched.

This clone was detected once. The V call is TRBV29-1, the J call TRBJ2-1; 7 bases are shared with TRBD1. Germline V lookup: CDR1 SQVTM, CDR2 ANQGSEA. V lost 4 bases, J lost 7 bases, and 16 bases stayed unmatched. This CDR3 has 16 residues. CDR3 in DNA: TGCAGCGTTGCCCCCCTTGACAGGGTCCCGCAGAATGAGCAGTTCTTC. Protein: CSVAPLDRVPQNEQFF.

As regards this clone: Sequence at one end of the junction differs from germline and may be a read error. V gene TRBV4-2 combines with J gene TRBJ1-4; D gene ambiguous. The CDR3 length is 16 residues. Germline V lookup: CDR1 LGHNA, CDR2 YNFKEQ. For the CDR3, the DNA is TGTGCCAGCAGCCGGAATCATGGACCAACTAGTGAAAAACTGTTTTTT. It is translated as CASSRNHGPTSEKLFF.

In DNA form, the CDR3 reads TGCGCCAGCAGCGACGACAGGACATCTGGAAACACCATATATTTT. It yields the protein CASSDDRTSGNTIYF. The chain has TRBV5-1 and TRBJ1-3, with D perhaps matching TRBD1 (6 bases). This CDR3 comprises 15 residues. Trimming pared 4 bases from V and 1 base from J, leaving 12 bases between. CDR1 and CDR2 (germline): SGHRS, YFSETQ.

This chain joins TRBV29-1 and TRBJ2-3, with D possibly matching TRBD1 (7 bases). Germline V gene lookup returns CDR1 SQVTM and CDR2 ANQGSEA. V was pared by 4 bases and J by 4 bases, with 21 bases between. The CDR3 is 16 amino acids. The DNA of the CDR3 is TGCAGCGTTGTGCCCCAGGGGGGAGAAGGAGCAGATACGCAGTATTTT. The encoded protein is CSVVPQGGEGADTQYF.

The chain is built from TRBV15 and TRBJ2-6; 11 bases align to TRBD1. The CDR3 extends over 17 amino acids. V shed 3 bases, J shed 4 bases, and the junction held 5 bases outside the gene matches. Germline-derived CDR1 and CDR2 are LNHNV and YYDKDF (reference sequence). In nucleotides, the CDR3 is TGTGCCACCAGCAGTGGACAGGGGGCGTTCGGGGCCAACGTCCTGACTTTC. Its translation: CATSSGQGAFGANVLTF.

In this sample, this clone turned up once. The chain couples TRBV16 to TRBJ1-5; a possible D gene is TRBD1 (5 bases). The CDR3 consists of 17 residues. V lost 1 base and J 7 bases, leaving 20 bases between the germline ends. CDR1 is KGHSY and CDR2 is FQNENV in the germline V gene. CDR3 nucleotides: TGTGCCAGCAGCCAATTAGAACCAGGGAAATTGAGACAGCCCCAGCATTTT. The encoded protein is CASSQLEPGKLRQPQHF.

This clone has only a few counts. V gene TRBV27 combines with J gene TRBJ1-1; weak D call: TRBD1 (5 bases). Between the trimmed V and J ends, which lost 6 bases and 0 bases, there was a span of 29 bases. The germline V gene has CDR1 MNHEY and CDR2 SMNVEV (reference sequence). This CDR3 contains 20 residues. The CDR3 loop reads CASRVYGGLTGTNMNTEAFF. The CDR3, as DNA: TGTGCCAGCAGAGTTTACGGGGGACTTACAGGAACCAACATGAACACTGAAGCTTTCTTT.

The J gene is TRBJ2-5, the V gene TRBV27; D not certain. The CDR3 runs to 13 residues. CDR1 is MNHEY, CDR2 SMNVEV, per germline (reference sequence). Trimming pared 5 bases from V and 2 bases from J, leaving 9 bases between. The CDR3 coding sequence is TGTGCCAGCAGTACCTTCGCGCAAGAGACCCAGTACTTC. Its translation is CASSTFAQETQYF.

The J gene is TRBJ1-1, the V gene TRBV5-1; 9 bases map to TRBD1. The germline V gene encodes CDR1 SGHRS and CDR2 YFSETQ. This CDR3 comprises 13 residues. The V segment lost 4 bases and the J segment 11 bases; nucleotides outside the gene matches: 9. The CDR3 nucleotides read TGCGCCAGCAGCCTGTGGACAGGGGAAGCTGCTTTCTTT. Its protein product is CASSLWTGEAAFF.

The chain carries TRBV6-1 and TRBJ2-1, with 8 bases matching TRBD1. This CDR3 region has 15 residues. V lost 6 bases, J lost 6 bases, and 10 bases stayed unmatched. Germline V lookup: CDR1 MNHNS, CDR2 SASEGT. The CDR3, as DNA: TGTGCCAGCAGAACGGACAGGGCTTTAGGCAATGAGCAGTTCTTC. This gives the protein CASRTDRALGNEQFF.

This chain connects TRBV6-1 to TRBJ1-4; 7 nucleotides line up with TRBD1. Germline V gene data show CDR1 as MNHNS and CDR2 as SASEGT. The V and J ends lost 4 bases and 5 bases, in that order; junction bases with no gene match: 4. The CDR3 runs to 14 residues. The CDR3 is CASSGGTANEKLFF. CDR3 DNA sequence: TGTGCCAGCAGTGGAGGGACAGCAAATGAAAAACTGTTTTTT.

The V call is TRBV5-4, the J call TRBJ1-6; D may be TRBD1 (6 bases). Trimming removed 3 bases from V and 0 bases from J, with 16 bases in between. Looked up from germline, CDR1 is SGHNT and CDR2 is YYREEE (reference sequence). The CDR3 is 18 residues long. DNA for the CDR3: TGTGCCAGCAGCTCCACCAAACAGGGTGGCTCCTATAATTCACCCCTCCACTTT. It is translated as CASSSTKQGGSYNSPLHF.

The chain joins TRBV28 to TRBJ2-7, with a possible D match to TRBD2 (6 bases). This CDR3 has 15 residues. Deletions cut 6 bases from V and 3 bases from J, with 18 bases between. The germline gives CDR1 MDHEN, CDR2 SYDVKM. CDR3 nucleotides: TGTGCCAGCAGCCCATTCTCGGGGGTAGACTACGAGCAGTACTTC. Its protein is CASSPFSGVDYEQYF.

The rearrangement links TRBV2 to TRBJ2-7, with D possibly matching TRBD1 (6 bases). Germline V CDR1 and CDR2: SNHLY, FYNNEI. The CDR3 covers 16 residues. Trimming cost V 7 bases and J 0 bases, with 19 bases left between them. The CDR3 DNA is TGTGCCAGCACCACCAGCCCGGGACAAAGCTCCTACGAGCAGTACTTC. Protein: CASTTSPGQSSYEQYF.